The T cell receptor (beta chain) described here comes from a study of T cells after posttransplantation cyclophosphamide listed by TCRdb under 2016. Background for the entire study: The study tracked T cell repertoire reconstitution by TRB sequencing after myeloablative bone marrow transplantation using posttransplantation cyclophosphamide as GVHD prophylaxis. TRB sequencing was also done on up to roughly 3 additional blood samples from 2 to 5.2 years after transplant in 3 patients, and on pretransplant blood from several patients. Antigen receptor sequencing covered samples from a few dozen PTCy-treated patients and some 15 of their related bone marrow donors. Public TRB sequences were checked against a database of over 3,000 sequences associated with responses to pathogens, tumor antigens, self-antigens and alloantigens. Because TRA and TRB clonality were tightly correlated in nine or ten samples, subsequent TCR analyses were focused on TRB only. Blood from all 35 or so PTCy patients who had 1-year posttransplant specimens underwent TRB sequencing. Beyond this particular receptor, the publication reports: At 1-2 months, donor-recipient similarity was low but rose over the first year, and the later blood repertoires were often dominated by donor CD8+ memory clones. The TRB repertoires of T cells infiltrating skin or GI tract showed only limited overlap with the TRB repertoires of T cells in blood. Across approximately 41 patients, TRB clonality was highly associated with recipient CMV seropositivity and CMV reactivation, and PTCy diversity was similar to diversity in CNI/methotrexate controls.

To note about this clone: This receptor's antigen is unknown. No much larger clonotype is one base removed from it; base qualities were not supplied.

Genomic DNA was used for TRB sequencing, which was performed with the immunoSEQ assay at survey resolution or with the hsTCRB kit. As for the original processing: The immunoSEQ software handled the initial read processing, while the LymphoSeq R package was used for the repertoire analyses. Clonality was computed as 1 minus normalized Shannon entropy, and a Gini coefficient was also calculated for each TRB dataset. To infer phenotypes in unsorted samples, TRB sequences from sorted subsets of the recipient or donor were mapped onto unsorted samples from the same recipient. The clones in this table, taken by TCRdb from immuneACCESS, are in-frame only. Not every clone is retained; where verified, under half of the shortfall comes from an unresolved V gene, and the cause of the rest is unknown. The DNA was the basis for D and trimming; V, J and clone size are from that table. The table gives about 14,000 clones for this sample, with none occurring only once. Under 30% of the sample is in the top ten clones.

Per the publication, the treatment or condition label means: high-dose cyclophosphamide on days +3 and +4 as single-agent GVHD prophylaxis. PTCy patients received busulfan and fludarabine conditioning, a related or unrelated marrow graft, and cyclophosphamide on days +3 and +4. PTCy-treated patients were drawn from a prospective multi-institutional clinical trial. Peripheral blood and bone marrow mononuclear cells were isolated by Ficoll-Hypaque density centrifugation and cryopreserved. The germline V gene gives CDR1 as SGHDT and CDR2 as YYEEEE. The germline ends are 17 bases apart after V is trimmed by 5 bases and J by 6 bases. The CDR3 contains 14 residues, cysteine and phenylalanine counted. Just the 42-base CDR3 DNA is kept, in frame starting at base 1.

The chain couples TRBV5-6 to TRBJ1-1; matching of 6 bases hints at TRBD1 as the D gene. The material sequenced was PBMCs, taken approximately 1,200 days after allogeneic stem cell transplant with posttransplant cyclophosphamide. This clonotype originated in a female patient aged 35-55 years who received an allogeneic stem cell transplant from a related donor, was CMV-positive, and had no GVHD. After a transplant, some T cells may be the graft donor's own cells. The CDR3 region has the sequence CASRPIGGGSEAFF. The nucleotides read TGTGCCAGCAGACCTATCGGCGGGGGCTCTGAAGCTTTCTTT.